These 19 T cell receptor beta chains share one sample of origin, sequenced in a study of blood T cells in healthy people across ages. Then a second PCR, running roughly 7 to 11 cycles, was carried out with a sample-barcoded 5' primer and a J-beta primer mix. TCRdb recomputed calls from the 5' RACE reads with MiXCR, one row per CDR3 protein. This sample yields roughly 800,000 distinct CDR3 sequences, of which roughly 25% are seen a single time; more than 8.5% belongs to the top ten. The sample also formed part of further work on T cells of mothers and their children.

The sequencing input was blood. The receptors derive from a boy between 5 and 17 years old in good health.

The chain combines TRBV29-1 with TRBJ2-5; 7 bases align to TRBD2. The DNA end is a closer match to TRBJ2-1, so the J assignment may be wrong. The germline gives CDR1 SQVTM, CDR2 ANQGSEA. CDR3 length equals 12 residues. CDR3: CSPQRAGDEQFF. In nucleotides, the CDR3 is TGCAGCCCACAACGCGCGGGAGATGAGCAGTTCTTC.

CDR3 nucleotides: TGTGCCACCAGCAGAGTAGCAGCCAGCCGGAACACTGAAGCTTTCTTT. It specifies CATSRVAASRNTEAFF. The chain is built from TRBV15 and TRBJ1-1; D unresolved. The CDR3 spans 16 residues. V was clipped by 1 base and J by 1 base, with 13 bases between them. Germline assignment: CDR1 LNHNV and CDR2 YYDKDF (reference sequence).

V and J are TRBV7-2 and TRBJ2-2; TRBD2 aligns across 8 bases. The CDR3 totals 16 residues. V shed 5 bases and J 4 bases; nucleotides not matched to a gene: 9. Germline-derived CDR1 and CDR2 are SGHTA and FQGNSA. CDR3 nucleotides: TGTGCCAGCAGCCCCCCTGGGACTAGAATCACCGGGGAGCTGTTTTTT. Translation gives CASSPPGTRITGELFF.

The chain carries TRBV7-9 and TRBJ2-3; possibly TRBD1 or TRBD2 for D (5 bases each). CDR1 is SEHNR, CDR2 FQNEAQ, per germline (reference sequence). This CDR3 has 15 residues. Trimming shortened V by 4 bases and J by 2 bases, and 13 bases separated the two germline ends. CDR3 nucleotide sequence: TGTGCCAGCAGCTCGACGGGACGGCCCACAGATACGCAGTATTTT. Amino acid sequence: CASSSTGRPTDTQYF.

V usage is TRBV11-2 and J usage is TRBJ2-5; 9 nucleotides agree with TRBD1. The CDR3 spans 17 residues. Germline lookup yields CDR1 SGHAT and CDR2 FQNNGV. V shed 5 bases, J shed 5 bases, and the junction held 15 bases outside the gene matches. CDR3 amino acids: CASSPHPGQGKVETQYF. DNA of the CDR3: TGTGCCAGCAGCCCACACCCGGGACAGGGAAAGGTGGAGACCCAGTACTTC.

This sequence joins TRBV11-2 and TRBJ1-2, with D unresolved. CDR1 and CDR2 (germline): SGHAT, FQNNGV. The CDR3 contains 14 residues. V lost 1 base, J lost 4 bases, and 10 bases lay in between. The CDR3 sequence: CASSLVPSIYGYTF. The CDR3 bases are TGTGCCAGCAGCTTAGTTCCCAGTATCTATGGCTACACCTTC.

This clonotype turned up a few times. The rearrangement joins TRBV19 to TRBJ1-2; the D is unclear. The CDR3 has 11 amino acids. Germline V lookup: CDR1 LNHDA, CDR2 SQIVND (reference sequence). V was trimmed by 3 bases and J by 6 bases, leaving 5 bases between them. The CDR3 DNA sequence: TGTGCCAGTAGTATCATGAATGGCTACACCTTC. This encodes CASSIMNGYTF. The whole variable domain, filled in from reference TRBV19 and TRBJ1-2, reads DGGITQSPKYLFRKEGQNVTLSCEQNLNHDAMYWYRQDPGQGLRLIYYSQIVNDFQKGDIAEGYSVSREKKESFPLTVTSAQKNPTAFYLCASSIMNGYTFGSGTRLTVV.

The CDR3 spells CASSQGAPWDGKLFF. CDR3 coding DNA: TGCGCCAGCAGCCAAGGGGCGCCGTGGGATGGGAAACTGTTTTTT. This sequence joins TRBV4-3 and TRBJ1-4; D unresolved. The CDR3 spans 15 residues. CDR1 and CDR2 from the germline V gene are LGHNA and YSLEER. Trimming shortened V by 1 base and J by 11 bases, and 17 bases separated the two germline ends.

This clonotype was counted ten times or more. The chain uses TRBV5-5 and TRBJ1-4; D unclear. CDR1 and CDR2 from the germline V gene are SGHKS and YYEKEE (reference sequence). CDR3 length equals 15 residues. Deletions cut 3 bases from V and 1 base from J, with 10 bases between. The CDR3 here is CASSWRTETNEKLFF. CDR3 DNA sequence: TGTGCCAGCAGCTGGAGGACTGAAACTAATGAAAAACTGTTTTTT.

This clonotype was seen a handful of times. This sequence joins TRBV7-6 and TRBJ1-1; TRBD1 might be the D (5 bases). CDR3 length: 14 residues. V was cut by 1 base and J by 5 bases, with 11 bases left in between. Germline CDR1 SGHVS, CDR2 FNYEAQ. DNA for the CDR3: TGTGCCAGCAGCTTAGATGGGGCTGGGACTGAAGCTTTCTTT. Amino acids: CASSLDGAGTEAFF.

This clonotype was picked up a small number of times. V and J are TRBV3-1 and TRBJ2-7; D unresolved. The germline gives CDR1 LGHDT, CDR2 YNNKEL (reference sequence). V was cut by 1 base and J by 7 bases, with 8 bases left in between. The CDR3 has 12 amino acids. CDR3 region: CASSQGVGEQYF. As DNA, the CDR3 is TGTGCCAGCAGCCAAGGGGTAGGGGAGCAGTACTTC.

This clonotype was seen ten or more times. The genes are TRBV24-1 and TRBJ2-7, with D tentatively TRBD2 (6 bases). This CDR3 has 12 amino acids. Germline V gives CDR1 KGHDR, CDR2 SFDVKD. V was trimmed by 4 bases and J by 4 bases, leaving 7 bases between them. The CDR3 protein is CATSDGTYEQYF. The CDR3 nucleotides read TGTGCCACCAGTGACGGGACTTACGAGCAGTACTTC.

This clonotype was picked up a small number of times. V and J are TRBV7-2 and TRBJ1-5; D is unresolved. V dropped 5 bases and J dropped 9 bases, with 14 bases sitting between them. Per germline, CDR1 SGHTA and CDR2 FQGNSA. This CDR3 has 13 amino acids. DNA of the CDR3: TGTGCCAGCAGCGAAGATCTGTTCGGGCCCCAGCATTTT. The encoded protein is CASSEDLFGPQHF.

A few counts support this clonotype. The V and J genes are TRBV11-1 and TRBJ1-4; D is possibly TRBD1 (6 bases). Germline V gives CDR1 SGHAT, CDR2 FQDESV (reference sequence). Between the trimmed V and J ends, which lost 5 bases and 11 bases, there was a span of 21 bases. The CDR3 totals 15 residues. The CDR3 sequence is CASSRTDRTPSKLFF. DNA for the CDR3: TGTGCCAGCAGCCGGACCGACAGGACCCCTTCCAAACTGTTTTTT. Complete variable domain (other parts from reference TRBV11-1 and TRBJ1-4): EAEVAQSPRYKITEKSQAVAFWCDPISGHATLYWYRQILGQGPELLVQFQDESVVDDSQLPKDRFSAERLKGVDSTLKIQPAELGDSAMYLCASSRTDRTPSKLFFGSGTQLSVL.

This chain connects TRBV7-9 to TRBJ2-1, with D perhaps matching TRBD2 (6 bases). The J call is uncertain, as TRBJ2-7 better fits the DNA end. CDR1 and CDR2 (germline): SEHNR, FQNEAQ (reference sequence). CDR3 length equals 14 residues. The CDR3 spells CASSSGLTFYEQYF. The CDR3 region has the DNA TGTGCCAGCAGCTCGGGACTGACTTTCTACGAGCAGTACTTC.

A few counts support this clonotype. The V and J genes are TRBV27 and TRBJ2-1, with unresolved D. The CDR3 totals 16 residues. Germline lookup yields CDR1 MNHEY and CDR2 SMNVEV (reference sequence). Trimming left V 2 bases short and J 2 bases short, with 13 bases between. The CDR3 nucleotides are TGTGCCAGCAGTTTAAGGCCCACTATTACCTACAATGAGCAGTTCTTC. Translating it yields CASSLRPTITYNEQFF.

The chain employs TRBV20-1 and TRBJ2-3; D remains ambiguous. Germline loops: CDR1 DFQATT, CDR2 SNEGSKA (reference sequence). The length of the CDR3 is 15 residues. Trimming removed 1 base from V and 4 bases from J, with 15 bases in between. CDR3 DNA: TGCAGTGCTAGAGGTATCACGCAGAACGCAGATACGCAGTATTTT. The encoded protein is CSARGITQNADTQYF.

This chain uses TRBV5-1 with TRBJ1-1; TRBD1 aligns across 9 bases. This CDR3 comprises 15 residues. Germline V gene sequence: CDR1 SGHRS, CDR2 YFSETQ. With V trimmed by 4 bases and J by 7 bases, 11 bases remained unmatched. CDR3 DNA: TGCGCCAGCAGCGACCGGGACAGGGATTTTGGTGAAGCTTTCTTT. Amino acids: CASSDRDRDFGEAFF.

The V call is TRBV3-1, the J call TRBJ1-5; D is perhaps TRBD1 (5 bases). The CDR3 extends over 18 amino acids. The V end lost 0 bases, the J end lost 1 base, and 16 bases lay between the germline ends. Germline CDR1 and CDR2: LGHDT and YNNKEL (reference sequence). The chain's CDR3 is CASSQDGGGGHSNQPQHF. DNA of the CDR3: TGTGCCAGCAGCCAAGATGGGGGAGGCGGCCACAGCAATCAGCCCCAGCATTTT.